A selection of T cell receptor beta chains follows, all from one sample in a study of blood T cells in healthy people across ages. TCRdb called the 5' RACE reads again in MiXCR, with one record for every CDR3 protein. The repertoire includes some 710,000 distinct CDR3 sequences, 22% of them detected once, and roughly 22% sits in the top ten. The sequenced sample was blood. The receptors shown here come from a man in his sixties or seventies in good health. The CDR3 runs from the conserved cysteine through the conserved F or W. D genes are given only for firm matches. Size values are once, few and many counts, or a class for expanded clones, and some rows have none.

-	-	TRBV11-2	TRBJ1-5	CASSFTVGFDNQPQHF	TGTGCCAGCAGCTTTACAGTGGGGTTCGACAATCAGCCCCAGCATTTT
few	TRBD1	TRBV28	TRBJ2-7	CASSQDRVRNEQYF	TGTGCCAGCAGTCAAGACAGGGTCAGGAACGAGCAGTACTTC
-	TRBD2	TRBV10-3	TRBJ2-3	CAISAGTSGGGTDTQYF	TGTGCCATCAGCGCTGGGACTAGCGGGGGTGGCACAGATACGCAGTATTTT
-	-	TRBV7-9	TRBJ2-4	CASSLMGGAKNIQYF	TGTGCCAGCAGCTTAATGGGGGGAGCCAAAAACATTCAGTACTTC
-	TRBD2	TRBV7-2	TRBJ2-3	CASSLGGSGTDTQYF	TGTGCCAGCAGTCTGGGGGGGTCAGGAACAGATACGCAGTATTTT
few	TRBD1	TRBV6-1	TRBJ2-7	CASRDRGVYEQYF	TGTGCCAGCAGAGACAGGGGAGTCTACGAGCAGTACTTC
few	TRBD2	TRBV20-1	TRBJ2-1	CSALRLAEYNEQFF	TGCAGTGCTCTTAGACTAGCGGAGTACAATGAGCAGTTCTTC
-	-	TRBV5-1	TRBJ1-5	CASSPNGDFGQPQHF	TGCGCCAGCAGCCCGAATGGAGATTTCGGGCAGCCCCAGCATTTT
many	-	TRBV12-3/TRBV12-4	TRBJ1-5	CASSWDGSQPQHF	TGTGCCAGCAGTTGGGACGGTTCCCAGCCCCAGCATTTT
-	-	TRBV29-1	TRBJ2-7	CSVELAGIEYEQYF	TGCAGCGTTGAATTGGCAGGGATCGAGTACGAGCAGTACTTC
few	TRBD1	TRBV18	TRBJ2-1	CASSPQGAGNEQFF	TGTGCCAGCTCACCTCAGGGGGCTGGCAATGAGCAGTTCTTC
-	-	TRBV20-1	TRBJ1-5	CSASEGLFSNQPQHF	TGCAGTGCTAGTGAAGGACTTTTTAGCAATCAGCCCCAGCATTTT
-	-	TRBV18	TRBJ2-7	CASSPQGPETAYEQYF	TGTGCCAGCTCACCACAGGGACCCGAGACAGCCTACGAGCAGTACTTC
many	-	TRBV28	TRBJ2-3	CANKVEGVSPDTQYF	TGTGCCAACAAAGTGGAGGGAGTTTCGCCAGATACGCAGTATTTT
-	TRBD2	TRBV20-1	TRBJ2-5	CSASSPFRDYQETQYF	TGCAGTGCTTCGTCCCCATTCCGGGACTATCAAGAGACCCAGTACTTC
few	-	TRBV25-1	TRBJ1-4	CASTGLRTNEKLFF	TGTGCCAGCACGGGATTACGGACTAATGAAAAACTGTTTTTT
-	-	TRBV6-1	TRBJ2-4	CASSESGKAKNIQYF	TGTGCCAGCAGTGAGTCGGGTAAAGCCAAAAACATTCAGTACTTC
-	-	TRBV7-2	TRBJ2-3	CASSSNAWRLTDTQYF	TGTGCCAGCAGCTCCAACGCTTGGCGGCTCACAGATACGCAGTATTTT
many	-	TRBV20-1	TRBJ2-1	CSARVREQGGGISYNEQFF	TGCAGTGCTAGAGTGAGGGAACAGGGGGGGGGGATATCCTACAATGAGCAGTTCTTC
few	TRBD2	TRBV10-3	TRBJ2-3	CAISDAAGSGKGADTQYF	TGTGCCATCAGTGACGCTGCGGGTAGCGGGAAGGGGGCAGATACGCAGTATTTT
few	TRBD1	TRBV20-1	TRBJ2-3	CSAPSGQVVGDTQYF	TGCAGTGCGCCCTCCGGACAGGTAGTTGGAGATACGCAGTATTTT
-	-	TRBV29-1	TRBJ1-3	CSVEGVSGNTIYF	TGCAGCGTTGAAGGAGTCTCTGGAAACACCATATATTTT